This is a list of T cell receptor beta chains from one sample in a study of T cell responses to AZD1222 COVID-19 vaccine. Some clones are missing from TCRdb's copy, which holds only in-frame ones; the method was immunoSEQ multiplex PCR. This table holds about 120,000 clones, around 88% found once. The specimen comprised peripheral blood, sampled on day 0 of AZD1222 vaccination. The receptors derive from an adult in good health. CDR3s include the opening cysteine and the closing phenylalanine or tryptophan. The D gene is left open where the match is weak. Only part of the rows carry a size: once, few, many, or a class if the clone is expanded.

size	V	length	J	D	CDR3	DNA
.	TRBV4-3	15	TRBJ2-5	.	CASSQDSGPRETQYF	TGCGCCAGCAGCCAAGATAGCGGACCCCGGGAGACCCAGTACTTC
.	TRBV9	15	TRBJ2-5	TRBD1	CASSAGQGGRETQYF	TGTGCCAGCAGCGCGGGACAGGGGGGACGAGAGACCCAGTACTTC
few	TRBV20-1	14	TRBJ1-1	TRBD1	CSASRGQGLTEAFF	TGCAGTGCTAGTAGGGGACAGGGGCTTACTGAAGCTTTCTTT
.	TRBV7-9	17	TRBJ2-1	.	CASSFPGLSSLVNEQFF	TGTGCCAGCAGCTTCCCTGGTCTCTCGAGCCTAGTCAATGAGCAGTTCTTC
.	TRBV20-1	11	TRBJ2-3	.	CSVEGTDTQYF	TGCAGTGTCGAGGGGACAGATACGCAGTATTTT
.	TRBV6-5	14	TRBJ2-7	.	CASSYSDTLSEQYF	TGTGCCAGCAGTTACTCGGACACGCTTTCCGAGCAGTACTTC
.	TRBV4-1	15	TRBJ1-2	.	CASSQTGSPLTGYTF	TGCGCCAGCAGCCAGACGGGCTCACCTTTGACTGGCTACACCTTC
.	TRBV6-2/TRBV6-3	14	TRBJ1-2	TRBD1	CASSLGDRPYGYTF	TGTGCCAGCAGTTTGGGGGACAGGCCCTATGGCTACACCTTC
.	TRBV27	15	TRBJ2-5	TRBD2	CASSPGTTNQETQYF	TGTGCCAGCAGTCCAGGGACTACAAACCAAGAGACCCAGTACTTC
.	TRBV3-1/TRBV3-2	15	TRBJ2-5	.	CASSQVGGARETQYF	TGTGCCAGCAGCCAAGTTGGGGGGGCCCGGGAGACCCAGTACTTC
.	TRBV4-1	12	TRBJ2-3	.	CASSQDGDTQYF	TGCGCCAGCAGCCAAGATGGGGATACGCAGTATTTT
.	TRBV20-1	15	TRBJ1-1	.	CSASRDSQGNTEAFF	TGCAGTGCTAGTCGTGATAGCCAGGGGAACACTGAAGCTTTCTTT
.	TRBV12-3/TRBV12-4	12	TRBJ1-2	.	CASSFGEYGYTF	TGTGCCAGCAGTTTCGGGGAGTATGGCTACACCTTC
once	TRBV5-4	14	TRBJ2-7	TRBD2	CASSVLAGADEQYF	TGTGCCAGCAGCGTACTAGCGGGGGCTGACGAGCAGTACTTC
.	TRBV5-6	13	TRBJ1-2	.	CASSMTELYGYTF	TGTGCCAGCAGCATGACAGAACTCTATGGCTACACCTTC
.	TRBV4-2	14	TRBJ1-2	.	CASSQEWGLLGYTF	TGTGCCAGCAGCCAAGAGTGGGGGCTACTTGGCTACACCTTC